This record looks at one TCR beta chain sequence and its context. The record originates from a study of cytomegalovirus exposure and HLA in healthy donors. For the study at large: Genetic ancestry analysis placed approximately 80% of the 398 donors that were genotyped in the Caucasian-associated cluster.

The PCR used 60 Vbeta and 13 Jbeta primers. Assay: immunoSEQ multiplex PCR; the TCRdb copy retains only in-frame clones and omits some. The table includes 130,000 or so clones, 65% to 90% detected once. CDR3 length: 14 amino acids. Trimming removed 0 bases from V and 3 bases from J, with 10 bases in between. Germline V CDR1 and CDR2: SGDLS, YYNGEE. The chain employs TRBV9 and TRBJ2-7; D gene ambiguous. The sequence was obtained from a woman aged 18-30 years in good health and CMV-seropositive. The sequenced material came from PBMCs. The CDR3: CASSVGVGIYEQYF. The CDR3 coding sequence is TGTGCCAGCAGCGTAGGTGTGGGCATCTACGAGCAGTACTTC.